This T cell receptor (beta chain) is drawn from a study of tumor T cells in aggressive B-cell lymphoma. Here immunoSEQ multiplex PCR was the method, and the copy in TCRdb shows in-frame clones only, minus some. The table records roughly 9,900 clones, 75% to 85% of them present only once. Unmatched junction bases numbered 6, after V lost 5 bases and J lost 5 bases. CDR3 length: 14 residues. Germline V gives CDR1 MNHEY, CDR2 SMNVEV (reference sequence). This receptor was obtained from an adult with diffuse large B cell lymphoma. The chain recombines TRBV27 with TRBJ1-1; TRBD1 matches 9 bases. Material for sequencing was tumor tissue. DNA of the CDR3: TGTGCCAGCAGTCTCCCCGGGACAGGGACTGAAGCTTTCTTT. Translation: CASSLPGTGTEAFF.